Listed below are T cell receptor beta chains from one sample, sequenced in a study of shared clonotypes between healthy human individuals. Data came from immunoSEQ multiplex PCR; TCRdb stores just in-frame clones and leaves some out. Among about 1.1 million clones listed, approximately 80% were seen once. The source material was memory CD4+ T cells from PBMCs. Source of these receptors: a man between 18 and 35 years old in good health. Some clones in this sample may be carry-over from other donors' samples. Each CDR3 is given without its conserved first and last residue.

TRBJ1-3,TRBV5-1,ASSWGTGRGNTIY
TRBJ1-5,TRBV18,ASSPRSGAQQPQH
TRBJ1-1,TRBV6-5,ASSKTVEAF
TRBJ2-2,TRBV5-1,ASSLFTRSGELF
TRBJ1-2,TRBV5-1,ASSLETGDYGYT
TRBJ1-1,TRBV9,ASSNRGSEAF
TRBJ1-1,TRBV7-9,ASSLEVSGTEAF
TRBJ2-5,TRBV5-1,ASSLLGQSQETQY
TRBJ1-2,TRBV18,ASSTQALTNYGYT
TRBJ2-6,TRBV5-1,ASSTAGEPSGANVLT
TRBJ2-7,TRBV30,AWKTDSDEQY
TRBJ2-1,TRBV4-1,ASSQDQGLGTYNEQF
TRBJ1-5,TRBV9,ASSANQGGGNQPQH
TRBJ2-5,TRBV25-1,ASRNLETQY
TRBJ2-1,TRBV5-6,ASSLRRRTLPLEQF
TRBJ2-7,TRBV28,ASGIRDRQY
TRBJ2-2,TRBV7-6,ASTLSGHTTTGELF
TRBJ2-5,TRBV5-1,ASSLVAAKETQY
TRBJ2-1,TRBV4-1,ASSHPSKKGGNEQF
TRBJ2-7,TRBV11-3,ASSLEGTSDTSEQY
TRBJ2-5,TRBV2,ASSERQIQETQY
TRBJ1-4,TRBV18,ASRLGQEEKLF
TRBJ2-1,TRBV11-2,ASRDTREQQF
TRBJ2-1,TRBV11-2,ASSPRLAGLYNEQF
TRBJ2-7,TRBV28,ASSSPGPTPLLAYEQY
TRBJ2-5,TRBV5-1,ASSSGTVETQY
TRBJ2-7,TRBV7-2,ASSLAGPEEQY
TRBJ2-3,TRBV25-1,ASSDTGHLTDTQY
TRBJ2-5,TRBV5-1,ASSLGTQETQY
TRBJ1-4,TRBV5-1,ASFRGDSTNEKLF
TRBJ2-1,TRBV29-1,SVEFGGPSNYNEQF
TRBJ1-1,TRBV28,ASFGGAMVVAF
TRBJ2-6,TRBV14,ASSLVSGANVLT
TRBJ2-1,TRBV7-3,ASSLPGDYNEQF
TRBJ1-1,TRBV18,ASSPGAGISEAF
TRBJ1-1,TRBV18,ASSPPLGLVHTEAF
TRBJ1-2,TRBV2,ASSRQGSYGYT
TRBJ2-3,TRBV29-1,SALGPRFLDTQY
TRBJ2-1,TRBV6-6,ASTPGGQGVREQF
TRBJ1-4,TRBV28,ASSVKEQGLGEKLF